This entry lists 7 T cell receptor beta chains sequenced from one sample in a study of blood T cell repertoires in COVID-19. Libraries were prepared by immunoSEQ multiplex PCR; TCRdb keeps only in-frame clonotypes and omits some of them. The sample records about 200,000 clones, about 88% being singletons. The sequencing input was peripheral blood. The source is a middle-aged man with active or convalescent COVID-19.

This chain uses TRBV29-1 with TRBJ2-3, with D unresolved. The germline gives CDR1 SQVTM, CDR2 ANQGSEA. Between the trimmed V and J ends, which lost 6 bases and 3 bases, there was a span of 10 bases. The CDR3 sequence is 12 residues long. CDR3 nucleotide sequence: TGCAGCGTCGAACGACATACAGATACGCAGTATTTT. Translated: CSVERHTDTQYF.

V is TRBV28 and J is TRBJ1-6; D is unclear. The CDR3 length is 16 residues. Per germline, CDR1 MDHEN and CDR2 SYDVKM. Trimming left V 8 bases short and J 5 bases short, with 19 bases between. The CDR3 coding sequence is TGTGCCAGCTCAATCTCCAAGGCCGGGGATAATTCACCCCTCCACTTT. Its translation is CASSISKAGDNSPLHF.

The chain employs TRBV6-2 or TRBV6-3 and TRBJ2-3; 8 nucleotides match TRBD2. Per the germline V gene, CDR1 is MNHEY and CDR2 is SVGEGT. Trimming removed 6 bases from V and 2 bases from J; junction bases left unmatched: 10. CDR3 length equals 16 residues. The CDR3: CASSPLGSGNTDTQYF. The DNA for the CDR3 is TGTGCCAGCAGCCCCCTGGGTAGCGGGAACACAGATACGCAGTATTTT.

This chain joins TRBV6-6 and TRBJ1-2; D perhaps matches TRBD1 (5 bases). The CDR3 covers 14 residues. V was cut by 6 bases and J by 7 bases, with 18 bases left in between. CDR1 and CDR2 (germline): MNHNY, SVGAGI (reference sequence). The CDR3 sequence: CASSAPSDSSGYTF. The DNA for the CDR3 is TGTGCCAGCAGCGCACCATCCGACAGCTCTGGCTACACCTTC.

The DNA for the CDR3 is TGCAGCGTTGAACTGGGACAGACCCTATACAATGAGCAGTTCTTC. This sequence encodes CSVELGQTLYNEQFF. The chain employs TRBV29-1 and TRBJ2-1, with 7 positions matching TRBD1. J was trimmed by 4 bases and V by 2 bases; bases with no gene match: 8. In germline, CDR1 is SQVTM, CDR2 ANQGSEA. The length of the CDR3 is 15 residues.

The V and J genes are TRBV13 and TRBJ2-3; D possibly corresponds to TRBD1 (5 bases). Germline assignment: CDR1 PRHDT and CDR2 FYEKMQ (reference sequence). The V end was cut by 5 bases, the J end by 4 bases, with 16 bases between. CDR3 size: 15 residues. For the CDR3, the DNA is TGTGCCAGCAGCGCCAGACAGCGAACCTCAGATACGCAGTATTTT. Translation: CASSARQRTSDTQYF.

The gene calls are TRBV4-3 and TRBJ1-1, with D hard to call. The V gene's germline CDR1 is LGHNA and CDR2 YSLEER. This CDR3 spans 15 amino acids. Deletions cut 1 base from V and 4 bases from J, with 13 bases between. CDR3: CASSQVISWATEAFF. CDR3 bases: TGCGCCAGCAGCCAAGTGATATCTTGGGCCACTGAAGCTTTCTTT.